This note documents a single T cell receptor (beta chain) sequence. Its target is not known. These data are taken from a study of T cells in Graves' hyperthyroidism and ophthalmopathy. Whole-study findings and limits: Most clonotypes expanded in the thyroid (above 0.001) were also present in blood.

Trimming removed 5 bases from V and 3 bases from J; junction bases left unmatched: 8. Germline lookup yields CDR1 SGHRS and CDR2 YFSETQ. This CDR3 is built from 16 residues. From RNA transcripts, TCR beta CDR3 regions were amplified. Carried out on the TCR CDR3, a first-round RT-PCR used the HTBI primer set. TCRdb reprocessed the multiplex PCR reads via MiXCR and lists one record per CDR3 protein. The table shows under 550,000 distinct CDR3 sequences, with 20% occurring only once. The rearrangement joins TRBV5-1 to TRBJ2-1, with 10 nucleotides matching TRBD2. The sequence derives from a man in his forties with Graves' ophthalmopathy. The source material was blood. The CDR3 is CASRATRLAGYNEQFF. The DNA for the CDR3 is TGCGCCAGCAGAGCGACTCGACTAGCGGGCTACAATGAGCAGTTCTTC.